Below, 26 T cell receptor beta chains from the same sample are listed, as sequenced in a study of control samples from healthy donors and cancer patients. Some clones are missing from TCRdb's copy, which holds only in-frame ones; the method was immunoSEQ multiplex PCR. The data contain 150,000 or so clones, around nine tenths of them singletons. Material: blood. The receptors were gathered from a man between 18 and 29 years old in good health.

The chain recombines TRBV4-2 with TRBJ1-3; 8 positions match TRBD1. Looked up from germline, CDR1 is LGHNA and CDR2 is YNFKEQ. Germline trimming cut 5 bases from V and 2 bases from J; bases unmatched to any gene: 2. CDR3 length: 14 residues. The CDR3 nucleotides read TGTGCCAGCAGCATGGACAGGGCTGGAAACACCATATATTTT. This translates into CASSMDRAGNTIYF.

This chain links TRBV7-9 with TRBJ2-2, with 11 bases identical to TRBD2. V dropped 6 bases and J dropped 3; count of bases not matched to a gene: 6. This CDR3 is built from 16 residues. Germline-derived CDR1 and CDR2 are SEHNR and FQNEAQ (reference sequence). In DNA form, the CDR3 reads TGTGCCAGCAGACCTCTAGCGGGAGGCCACACCGGGGAGCTGTTTTTT. This translates into CASRPLAGGHTGELFF. The entire variable domain, with the rest obtained from reference TRBV7-9 and TRBJ2-2, is as follows: DTGVSQNPRHKITKRGQNVTFRCDPISEHNRLYWYRQTLGQGPEFLTYFQNEAQLEKSRLLSDRFSAERPKGSFSTLEIQRTEQGDSAMYLCASRPLAGGHTGELFFGEGSRLTVL.

This chain joins TRBV6-5 and TRBJ2-7, with a possible D match to TRBD1 (5 bases). The CDR3 has 15 amino acids. Trimming took 7 bases from V and 0 from J, leaving 16 bases between them. Germline CDR1 MNHEY, CDR2 SVGAGI. The CDR3 reads CASNRRQQHSYEQYF. CDR3 nucleotide sequence: TGTGCCAGCAACCGTAGACAGCAACACTCCTACGAGCAGTACTTC.

The V call is TRBV4-1, the J call TRBJ1-3; D gene unclear. V was shortened by 6 bases and J by 0 bases, with 9 bases between the two germline ends. The CDR3 spans 14 residues. Germline values: CDR1 MGHRA, CDR2 YSYEKL. The CDR3 nucleotides are TGCGCCAGCAGAGGACTGTTCTCTGGAAACACCATATATTTT. It translates to CASRGLFSGNTIYF.

The rearrangement uses TRBV2 and TRBJ1-5, with 8 nucleotides matching TRBD1. There are 15 residues in the CDR3. Germline lookup yields CDR1 SNHLY and CDR2 FYNNEI. The J segment lost 5 bases and the V segment lost 6 bases, leaving 9 bases of the junction unmatched. Here the CDR3 DNA reads TGTGCCAGCAGGGACAGGGACAAAAAGGATCAGCCCCAGCATTTT. It translates to CASRDRDKKDQPQHF.

The CDR3 loop reads CASTPGGSFEKLFF. The CDR3, as DNA: TGTGCCAGCACCCCCGGGGGGTCATTTGAAAAACTGTTTTTT. The chain combines TRBV6-2 or TRBV6-3 with TRBJ1-4; weak D call: TRBD1 (5 bases). Trimming stripped 7 bases from V and 7 bases from J, with 16 bases between. The CDR3 totals 14 residues. CDR1 is MNHEY and CDR2 is SVGEGT in the germline V gene.

This clone was seen only once. The gene calls are TRBV2 and TRBJ2-7; D is uncertain. Germline V gene sequence: CDR1 SNHLY, CDR2 FYNNEI. The CDR3 has 11 residues. Between the trimmed V and J ends, which lost 9 bases and 6 bases, there was a span of 12 bases. This CDR3 reads CASGPGAEQYF. The CDR3 DNA follows: TGTGCCAGTGGTCCGGGCGCCGAGCAGTACTTC.

This chain joins TRBV7-9 and TRBJ2-1; possible D gene TRBD1, 5 bases. Trimming pared 6 bases from V and 7 bases from J, leaving 19 bases between. Germline V CDR1 and CDR2: SEHNR, FQNEAQ (reference sequence). CDR3 length: 15 amino acids. CDR3 DNA sequence: TGTGCCAGCAGTTCGAAGGGGCAGGGCACGAATGAGCAGTTCTTC. Translated: CASSSKGQGTNEQFF.

This chain links TRBV7-2 with TRBJ2-4; no clear D gene. The CDR3 length is 13 residues. V dropped 6 bases and J dropped 0 bases, with 6 bases sitting between them. From germline, CDR1 is SGHTA and CDR2 FQGNSA. CDR3 bases: TGTGCCAGCAGGGATTTAGCCAAAAACATTCAGTACTTC. Translating it yields CASRDLAKNIQYF.

The gene calls are TRBV5-1 and TRBJ2-3; D unresolved. Germline-derived CDR1 and CDR2 are SGHRS and YFSETQ. This CDR3 comprises 15 residues. V was clipped by 1 base and J by 0 bases, with 9 bases between them. The CDR3 reads CASSLKSGSTDTQYF. CDR3 in DNA: TGCGCCAGCAGCTTGAAGTCAGGAAGCACAGATACGCAGTATTTT.

The genes are TRBV6-4 and TRBJ1-1, with D unclear. Germline lookup yields CDR1 MRHNA and CDR2 SNTAGT. The V end was cut by 3 bases, the J end by 1 base, with 6 bases between. The CDR3 is 13 residues long. The CDR3 protein is CASSDSGNTEAFF. DNA of the CDR3: TGTGCCAGCAGTGATTCGGGGAACACTGAAGCTTTCTTT.

As regards this clone: Distinct nucleotide sequences in the sample also encode this CDR3. The chain employs TRBV7-2 and TRBJ1-3; D might be TRBD1 (5 bases). Trimming cost V 1 base and J 0 bases, with 13 bases left between them. The germline V gene encodes CDR1 SGHTA and CDR2 FQGNSA. The CDR3 has 17 residues. The CDR3 sequence: CASSLEGAGNSGNTIYF. DNA of the CDR3: TGTGCCAGCAGCTTAGAAGGGGCGGGCAACTCTGGAAACACCATATATTTT.

As DNA, the CDR3 is TGCGCCAGCAGCCTTTCCGGGACAGGGAACACTGAAGCTTTCTTT. This codes for CASSLSGTGNTEAFF. The gene calls are TRBV5-1 and TRBJ1-1, with 8 bases matching TRBD1. The CDR3 has 15 amino acids. J gave up 1 base and V 4 bases, and 6 bases lay outside the gene matches. Germline V gives CDR1 SGHRS, CDR2 YFSETQ.

V usage is TRBV6-5 and J usage is TRBJ2-2, with 13 bases lining up with TRBD2. Trimming removed 4 bases from V and 10 bases from J; junction bases left unmatched: 6. This CDR3 is built from 15 residues. CDR1 is MNHEY and CDR2 is SVGAGI in the germline V gene. The CDR3 DNA follows: TGTGCCAGCAGTTCCTCACTAGCGGGGGGGGTGGAGCTGTTTTTT. It encodes CASSSSLAGGVELFF.

This clone was detected a few times. The V call is TRBV14, the J call TRBJ2-2; D not resolved. Trimming cost V 1 base and J 3 bases, with 9 bases left between them. The CDR3 is made up of 15 amino acids. Germline V lookup: CDR1 SGHDN, CDR2 FVKESK. The CDR3 DNA reads as TGTGCCAGCAGCCAAGGACCGTGGGACACCGGGGAGCTGTTTTTT. Translating gives CASSQGPWDTGELFF.

This chain joins TRBV5-1 and TRBJ1-2; possible D gene TRBD1, 6 bases. V shed 0 bases and J shed 7 bases, with 13 bases lying between them. The germline CDR1 and CDR2 sequences are SGHRS and YFSETQ. The CDR3 loop spans 14 amino acids. DNA of the CDR3: TGCGCCAGCAGCTTGGAATCAAGGGGGGCTGGCTACACCTTC. As protein: CASSLESRGAGYTF.

This clone has just one count. The chain has TRBV2 and TRBJ1-6; D ambiguous. Looked up from germline, CDR1 is SNHLY and CDR2 is FYNNEI. V gave up 10 bases and J gave up 2 bases, with 9 bases separating them. This CDR3 spans 13 amino acids. The CDR3 sequence: CAIGRTYNSPLHF. The CDR3 DNA follows: TGTGCCATCGGACGGACCTATAATTCACCCCTCCACTTT.

This clone was found a few times. The V gene is TRBV7-9, the J gene TRBJ1-3; D unresolved. This CDR3 region has 15 residues. V shed 3 bases and J shed 8 bases, with 17 bases lying between them. The V gene's germline CDR1 is SEHNR and CDR2 FQNEAQ (reference sequence). CDR3: CASSFLGTNADTIYF. Here the CDR3 DNA reads TGTGCCAGCAGCTTTCTGGGTACAAACGCGGACACCATATATTTT.

The genes are TRBV7-9 and TRBJ1-4; 7 bases line up with TRBD1. With 6 bases clipped from V and 4 bases from J, the junction kept 8 bases outside the gene matches. CDR3 length: 15 residues. Germline loops: CDR1 SEHNR, CDR2 FQNEAQ (reference sequence). This CDR3 reads CASRQEGTDNEKLFF. The CDR3 bases are TGTGCCAGCAGACAAGAGGGGACAGATAATGAAAAACTGTTTTTT.

V gene TRBV7-6 combines with J gene TRBJ2-1; 9 bases fit TRBD2. This CDR3 has 18 amino acids. V gave up 3 bases and J gave up 8 bases; unmatched junction bases: 17. Germline V gene data show CDR1 as SGHVS and CDR2 as FNYEAQ. The chain's CDR3 is CASSLRIMAGGPEDEQFF. In DNA, the CDR3 is TGTGCCAGCAGCTTGAGAATTATGGCGGGGGGGCCAGAAGATGAGCAGTTCTTC.

The gene calls are TRBV21-1 and TRBJ1-1. TRBV21-1 constitutes a pseudogene. This CDR3 region has 13 residues. CDR3 DNA sequence: TGTGCCAGCAGCACGGCCCCCGGGACTGAAGCTTTCTTT. It yields the protein CASSTAPGTEAFF.

This chain uses TRBV7-3 with TRBJ2-2, with TRBD2 matching 9 bases. The CDR3 is 15 residues long. The V gene end was trimmed by 4 bases and the J gene end by 3 bases; junction bases not matched to a gene: 3. The V gene's germline CDR1 is SGHTA and CDR2 FQGTGA. CDR3 region: CASSSSGEHTGELFF. The CDR3 DNA reads TGTGCCAGCAGCTCTAGCGGGGAGCACACCGGGGAGCTGTTTTTT.

This rearrangement joins TRBV5-4 to TRBJ1-1; D perhaps matches TRBD1 (5 bases). The germline CDR1 and CDR2 sequences are SGHNT and YYREEE (reference sequence). Trimming cost V 0 bases and J 10 bases, with 16 bases left between them. CDR3 length: 14 amino acids. This chain's CDR3 is CASSLVGEGKGAFF. The DNA of the CDR3 is TGTGCCAGCAGCTTGGTGGGCGAGGGGAAAGGAGCTTTCTTT.

This chain connects TRBV7-2 to TRBJ1-2; D gene unclear. V was cut by 2 bases and J by 8 bases, with 6 bases left in between. Germline V gene lookup returns CDR1 SGHTA and CDR2 FQGNSA. The CDR3 is 11 residues long. In DNA, the CDR3 is TGTGCCAGCAGCTTATTCCCAGGCTACACCTTC. Translated: CASSLFPGYTF.

CDR3 sequence (DNA): TGTGCCAGCAGTGCCGGGACTAGCGGGGGGTATCGCACAGATACGCAGTATTTT. It is translated as CASSAGTSGGYRTDTQYF. J is TRBJ2-3 and V is TRBV2; TRBD2 matches at 15 bases. Germline CDR1 reads SNHLY; CDR2 reads FYNNEI. The CDR3 sequence is 18 residues long. Trimming took 4 bases from V and 1 from J; bases not matched to a gene: 6. Filled out from reference TRBV2 and TRBJ2-3, the complete variable domain reads EPEVTQTPSHQVTQMGQEVILRCVPISNHLYFYWYRQILGQKVEFLVSFYNNEISEKSEIFDDQFSVERPDGSNFTLKIRSTKLEDSAMYFCASSAGTSGGYRTDTQYFGPGTRLTVL.

The chain links TRBV9 to TRBJ2-7; D is possibly TRBD1 or TRBD2 (5 bases each). Germline V gene lookup returns CDR1 SGDLS and CDR2 YYNGEE. This CDR3 has 14 amino acids. V was shortened by 0 bases and J by 2 bases, with 9 bases between the two germline ends. Here the CDR3 DNA reads TGTGCCAGCAGCGTAGGACGGGACGCCTACGAGCAGTACTTC. Amino acids: CASSVGRDAYEQYF. Based on the CDR3 plus reference TRBV9 and TRBJ2-7, the full variable domain is DSGVTQTPKHLITATGQRVTLRCSPRSGDLSVYWYQQSLDQGLQFLIQYYNGEERAKGNILERFSAQQFPDLHSELNLSSLELGDSALYFCASSVGRDAYEQYFGPGTRLTVT.